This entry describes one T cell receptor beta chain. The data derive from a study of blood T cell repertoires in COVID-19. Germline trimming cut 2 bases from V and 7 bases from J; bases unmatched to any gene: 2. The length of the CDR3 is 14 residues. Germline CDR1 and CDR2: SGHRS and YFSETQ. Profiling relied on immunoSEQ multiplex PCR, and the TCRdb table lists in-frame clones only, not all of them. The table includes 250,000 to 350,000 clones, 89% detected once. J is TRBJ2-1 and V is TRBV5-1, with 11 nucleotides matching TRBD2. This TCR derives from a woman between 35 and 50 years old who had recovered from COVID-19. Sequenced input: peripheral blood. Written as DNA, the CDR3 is TGCGCCAGCAGCTTACTAGCGGGAGAAAATGAGCAGTTCTTC. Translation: CASSLLAGENEQFF.